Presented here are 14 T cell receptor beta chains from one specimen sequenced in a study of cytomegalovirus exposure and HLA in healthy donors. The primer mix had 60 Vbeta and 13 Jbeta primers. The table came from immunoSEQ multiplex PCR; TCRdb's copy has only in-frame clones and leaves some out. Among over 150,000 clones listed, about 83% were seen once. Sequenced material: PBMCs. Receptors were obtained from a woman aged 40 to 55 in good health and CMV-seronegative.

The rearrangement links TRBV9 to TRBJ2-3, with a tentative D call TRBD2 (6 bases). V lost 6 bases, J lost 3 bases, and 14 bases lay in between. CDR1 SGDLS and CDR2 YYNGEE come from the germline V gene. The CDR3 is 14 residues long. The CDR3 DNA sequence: TGTGCCAGCACCGGTATCGGGAGAACAGATACGCAGTATTTT. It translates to CASTGIGRTDTQYF.

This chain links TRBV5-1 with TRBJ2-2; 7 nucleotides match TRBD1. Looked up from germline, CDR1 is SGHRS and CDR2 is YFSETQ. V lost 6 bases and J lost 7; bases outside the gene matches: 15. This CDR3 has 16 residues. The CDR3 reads CASTTGRGQPDGELFF. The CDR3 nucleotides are TGCGCCAGCACAACCGGAAGGGGGCAACCGGACGGGGAGCTGTTTTTT. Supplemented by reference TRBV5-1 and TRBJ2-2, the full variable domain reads KAGVTQTPRYLIKTRGQQVTLSCSPISGHRSVSWYQQTPGQGLQFLFEYFSETQRNKGNFPGRFSGRQFSNSRSEMNVSTLELGDSALYLCASTTGRGQPDGELFFGEGSRLTVL.

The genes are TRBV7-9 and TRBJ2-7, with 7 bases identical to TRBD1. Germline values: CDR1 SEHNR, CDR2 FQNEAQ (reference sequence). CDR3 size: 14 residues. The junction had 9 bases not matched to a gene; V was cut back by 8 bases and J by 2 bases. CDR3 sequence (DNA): TGTGCCAGCTCCGGGACAGTGTCTACCTACGAGCAGTACTTC. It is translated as CASSGTVSTYEQYF. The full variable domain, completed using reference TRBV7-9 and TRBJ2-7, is DTGVSQNPRHKITKRGQNVTFRCDPISEHNRLYWYRQTLGQGPEFLTYFQNEAQLEKSRLLSDRFSAERPKGSFSTLEIQRTEQGDSAMYLCASSGTVSTYEQYFGPGTRLTVT.

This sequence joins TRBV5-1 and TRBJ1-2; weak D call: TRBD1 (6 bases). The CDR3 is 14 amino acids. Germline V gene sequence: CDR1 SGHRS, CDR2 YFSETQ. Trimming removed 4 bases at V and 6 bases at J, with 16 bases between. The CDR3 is CASSPTGRIDGYTF. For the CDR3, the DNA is TGCGCCAGCAGCCCGACAGGACGGATCGATGGCTACACCTTC.

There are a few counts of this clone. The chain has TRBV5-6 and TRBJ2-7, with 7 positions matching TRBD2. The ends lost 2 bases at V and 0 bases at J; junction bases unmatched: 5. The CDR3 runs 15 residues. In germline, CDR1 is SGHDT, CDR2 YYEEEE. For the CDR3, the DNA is TGTGCCAGCAGCTTAATTCCGGGGGGCTCCTACGAGCAGTACTTC. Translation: CASSLIPGGSYEQYF.

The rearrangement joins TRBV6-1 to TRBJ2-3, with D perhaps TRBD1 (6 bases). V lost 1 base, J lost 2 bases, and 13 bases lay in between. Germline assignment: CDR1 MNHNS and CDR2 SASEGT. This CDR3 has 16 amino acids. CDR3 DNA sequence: TGTGCCAGCAGTGAAGAGGTGGGGGCCTTCACAGATACGCAGTATTTT. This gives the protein CASSEEVGAFTDTQYF.

The CDR3 DNA reads as TGTGCTAGTGGTCTAGGACGGGGTTCCTGGGGCACAGATACGCAGTATTTT. This translates into CASGLGRGSWGTDTQYF. This sequence joins TRBV12-5 and TRBJ2-3; weak D call: TRBD2 (5 bases). Trimming cost V 5 bases and J 1 base, with 19 bases left between them. Germline values: CDR1 LGHNT, CDR2 FRNRAP. The CDR3 has 17 residues.

The CDR3 is CASSTGAYEQYF. The CDR3 region has the DNA TGTGCCAGCAGCACAGGGGCCTACGAGCAGTACTTC. V is TRBV6-6 and J is TRBJ2-7, with 7 bases aligning to TRBD1. CDR1 is MNHNY, CDR2 SVGAGI, per germline (reference sequence). CDR3 length: 12 residues. The V gene end was trimmed by 6 bases and the J gene end by 2 bases; junction bases not matched to a gene: 1.

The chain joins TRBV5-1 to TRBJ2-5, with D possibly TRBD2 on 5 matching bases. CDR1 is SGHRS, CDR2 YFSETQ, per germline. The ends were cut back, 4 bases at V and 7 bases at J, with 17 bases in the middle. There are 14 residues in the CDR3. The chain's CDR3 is CASSPQTTKRTQYF. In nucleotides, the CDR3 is TGCGCCAGCAGCCCCCAGACTACCAAGAGGACCCAGTACTTC.

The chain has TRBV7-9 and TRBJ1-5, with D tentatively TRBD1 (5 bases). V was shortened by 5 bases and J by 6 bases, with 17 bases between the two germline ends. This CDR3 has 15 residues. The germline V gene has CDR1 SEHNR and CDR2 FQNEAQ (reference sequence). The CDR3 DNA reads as TGTGCCAGCAGCCCGCCCGGGGGTTCGGTTCAGCCCCAGCATTTT. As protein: CASSPPGGSVQPQHF.

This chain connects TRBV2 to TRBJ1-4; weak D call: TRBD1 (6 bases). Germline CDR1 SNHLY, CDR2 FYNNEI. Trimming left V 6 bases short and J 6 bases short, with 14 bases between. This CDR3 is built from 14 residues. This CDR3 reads CASRGAARDEKLFF. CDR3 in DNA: TGTGCCAGCAGGGGGGCGGCACGGGATGAAAAACTGTTTTTT.

The CDR3 here is CASSLRPENEQFF. In nucleotides, the CDR3 is TGCGCCAGCAGCTTGCGTCCTGAGAATGAGCAGTTCTTC. This sequence joins TRBV5-1 and TRBJ2-1; D not certain. The CDR3 consists of 13 residues. In germline, CDR1 is SGHRS, CDR2 YFSETQ. V was shortened by 1 base and J by 7 bases, with 9 bases between the two germline ends.

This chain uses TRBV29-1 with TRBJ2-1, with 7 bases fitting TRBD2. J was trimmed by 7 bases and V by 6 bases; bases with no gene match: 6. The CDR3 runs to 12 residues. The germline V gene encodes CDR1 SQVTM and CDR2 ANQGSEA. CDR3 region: CSVGGGRNEQFF. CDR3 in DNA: TGCAGCGTGGGGGGGGGAAGGAATGAGCAGTTCTTC.

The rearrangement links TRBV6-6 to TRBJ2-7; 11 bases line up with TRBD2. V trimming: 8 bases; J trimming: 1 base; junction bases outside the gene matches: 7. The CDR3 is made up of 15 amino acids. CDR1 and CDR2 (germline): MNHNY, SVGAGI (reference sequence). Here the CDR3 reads CASGTSGPLSYEQYF. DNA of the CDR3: TGTGCCAGCGGGACTAGCGGACCACTTTCCTACGAGCAGTACTTC.